This TCR beta chain was documented in a study of cytomegalovirus exposure and HLA in healthy donors. At the level of the study: The 120 million or so unique TCR beta sequences, from approximately 170 million T cells, were found by an earlier analysis.

Germline-derived CDR1 and CDR2 are SQVTM and ANQGSEA. The CDR3 length is 11 residues. With 5 bases removed from V and 1 base from J, the gap between germline ends came to 5 bases. Researchers ran the PCR with 60 Vbeta and 13 Jbeta primers. Produced via immunoSEQ multiplex PCR; TCRdb's table is partial and in-frame only. The sample totals 40,000 to 60,000 clones. Whole-study findings and limits: Per published accounts, TCR beta sequences correctly predicted the HLA-A and HLA-B alleles of most subjects. Analysis was carried out at a later point, and it linked a missense DCLRE1C variant to TCR beta V- and J-gene trimming.

Note on this clone: Its target is unknown.

The receptor was derived from a man aged 35 to 55 in good health and CMV-seropositive. The sample was PBMCs. This chain connects TRBV29-1 to TRBJ1-1; weak D call: TRBD1 (5 bases). The CDR3 region is CSVRGNTEAFF. The CDR3 nucleotides read TGCAGCGTTAGGGGGAACACTGAAGCTTTCTTT.